The 4 T cell receptor beta chains below were found in one sample sequenced in a study of beta chain features in type 1 diabetes (dated by TCRdb to the late 2010s). Library preparation employed the immunoSEQ multiplex PCR assay. All of the isolated RNA was reverse transcribed with the High Capacity cDNA Reverse Transcription Kit, so expressed TCRB transcripts were sequenced. TCRdb obtained this table from immuneACCESS and retained in-frame rearrangements with V and J assigned. These tables miss some clones; where compared with another copy, unresolved V genes account for less than half of the shortfall, and the remainder is unexplained. This sample comprises approximately 250,000 clones, about 10% of them detected only once. Of the sample, 0.03% to 0.04% falls within the top ten clones. The sample comprised naive CD4+ T cells from blood. The meaning of the sample's cell subset or site label: true naive CD4+ T cells. The receptors come from a woman under 30 in good health.

This clone was detected ten times or more. The chain joins TRBV20-1 to TRBJ2-3; D unresolved. The V end lost 8 bases, the J end lost 2 bases, and 5 bases lay between the germline ends. Germline V gene sequence: CDR1 DFQATT, CDR2 SNEGSKA (reference sequence). This CDR3 spans 10 amino acids. The CDR3 DNA reads as TGCAGTCCCTCCACAGATACGCAGTATTTT. It encodes CSPSTDTQYF.

The chain combines TRBV19 with TRBJ1-2, with 7 bases that match TRBD1. The CDR3 extends over 12 amino acids. J was trimmed by 4 bases and V by 8 bases; bases with no gene match: 4. Per germline, CDR1 LNHDA and CDR2 SQIVND (reference sequence). The CDR3 region has the DNA TGTGCCAGTCGGACAGGTCCCTATGGCTACACCTTC. It is translated as CASRTGPYGYTF.

This chain joins TRBV6-1 and TRBJ2-7; D remains ambiguous. Per germline, CDR1 MNHNS and CDR2 SASEGT. Trimming removed 8 bases from V and 4 bases from J, with 9 bases in between. The CDR3 sequence is 11 residues long. The CDR3 sequence: CASSRIYEQYF. The CDR3 DNA reads TGTGCCAGCTCGCGGATATACGAGCAGTACTTC.

The rearrangement links TRBV5-5 to TRBJ2-7; 14 bases agree with TRBD2. CDR3 length: 16 residues. Germline CDR1 and CDR2: SGHKS and YYEKEE (reference sequence). With V trimmed by 4 bases and J by 5 bases, 8 bases remained unmatched. The CDR3 is CASSGRLAGGPNEQYF. The CDR3 coding sequence is TGTGCCAGCAGCGGCAGACTAGCGGGGGGGCCCAACGAGCAGTACTTC.